This TCR beta chain was recovered during a study of T cell responses to AZD1222 COVID-19 vaccine. General study results and limits: Spike-specific TCR breadth rose after two AZD1222 doses, and depth rose as well. The CD4 TCRs associated with vaccination extended across spike and predominated at 160-218 and 743-854.

TCRdb's copy holds only in-frame clones and misses some; the assay was immunoSEQ multiplex PCR. The table has more than 150,000 clones, 92% seen once; the top ten hold 1.3%. Pooled together were second doses at about 4 or about 12 weeks. As concerns this clone: Its antigen is unknown.

This sequence originates from an adult who received the AZD1222 COVID-19 vaccine. The starting material was peripheral blood, obtained 28 days after the second AZD1222 dose.

CDR3 nucleotide sequence: TGTGCCAGCAGCTCGTCAGGGACTAGCGGGGGAAAGACCCAGTACTTC. Translation gives CASSSSGTSGGKTQYF. The chain is built from TRBV5-4 and TRBJ2-5, with 14 positions matching TRBD2. Germline V lookup: CDR1 SGHNT, CDR2 YYREEE (reference sequence). The junction had 7 bases not matched to a gene; V was cut back by 3 bases and J by 6 bases. This CDR3 is 16 amino acids long.